The 8 T cell receptor beta chains given below trace back to one sample, sequenced in a study of blood T cells in healthy people across ages. Primers used in a second PCR of roughly 6 to 11 cycles were a sample-barcoded 5' primer and a J-beta primer mix. TCRdb reprocessed the 5' RACE reads via MiXCR and lists one record per CDR3 protein. This sample has over 1,200,000 distinct CDR3 sequences, with approximately 59% found just once. Input material: blood. The receptor source for this set is a man between 18 and 29 years old in good health.

The chain employs TRBV29-1 and TRBJ2-3; D remains unclear. There are 13 residues in the CDR3. CDR1 is SQVTM and CDR2 is ANQGSEA in the germline V gene. V was clipped by 5 bases and J by 4 bases, with 13 bases between them. The CDR3: CSVYRDSPDTQYF. Here the CDR3 DNA reads TGCAGCGTTTATAGAGATAGCCCAGATACGCAGTATTTT.

There are a few counts of this clonotype. The chain couples TRBV12-3 or TRBV12-4 to TRBJ1-1, with D maybe TRBD1 (6 bases). Trimming stripped 5 bases from V and 0 bases from J, with 13 bases between. This CDR3 has 15 amino acids. The CDR3 here is CASSPETGMNTEAFF. CDR3 in DNA: TGTGCCAGCAGTCCAGAGACAGGCATGAACACTGAAGCTTTCTTT.

The chain has TRBV15 and TRBJ2-7; no clear D. Germline V CDR1 and CDR2: LNHNV, YYDKDF (reference sequence). This CDR3 contains 13 residues. Trimming left V 1 base short and J 5 bases short, with 9 bases between. For the CDR3, the DNA is TGTGCCACCAGCAGAGTGCAGGCCCACGAGCAGTACTTC. This translates into CATSRVQAHEQYF.

This clonotype turned up a few times. This chain uses TRBV20-1 with TRBJ2-7; D call uncertain. This CDR3 is built from 11 residues. With 2 bases removed from V and 6 bases from J, the gap between germline ends came to 8 bases. Germline values: CDR1 DFQATT, CDR2 SNEGSKA (reference sequence). For the CDR3, the DNA is TGCAGTGCTAGAAGGGCTTCCGAGCAGTACTTC. Translated: CSARRASEQYF.

This clonotype was counted between two and nine times. The rearrangement links TRBV12-3 or TRBV12-4 to TRBJ1-2; tentatively, D is TRBD1 (5 bases). The CDR3 has 13 amino acids. V lost 6 bases to trimming and J lost 8 bases, with 16 bases between them. In DNA, the CDR3 is TGTGCCAGCAGGCTGAACGGGGACGGGGGCTACACCTTC. Translation: CASRLNGDGGYTF.

Points on this clonotype: A much larger clone lies one base from this, so it may be a read error. The chain joins TRBV20-1 to TRBJ2-2; D is unclear. The CDR3 covers 13 residues. Germline V gene data show CDR1 as DFQATT and CDR2 as SNEGSKA (reference sequence). V was trimmed by 6 bases and J by 3 bases, leaving 11 bases between them. This CDR3 reads CSAWIADTGELFF. The CDR3 coding sequence is TGCAGTGCGTGGATAGCCGACACCGGGGAGCTGTTTTTT.

The chain joins TRBV28 to TRBJ2-3; D is uncertain. Germline V gene data show CDR1 as MDHEN and CDR2 as SYDVKM. This CDR3 comprises 16 residues. Trimming shortened V by 3 bases and J by 2 bases, and 15 bases separated the two germline ends. The CDR3 DNA is TGTGCCAGCAGTTTGAGTCCCGGCTTCCTCACAGATACGCAGTATTTT. The encoded protein is CASSLSPGFLTDTQYF. Variable domain in full (rest from reference TRBV28 and TRBJ2-3): DVKVTQSSRYLVKRTGEKVFLECVQDMDHENMFWYRQDPGLGLRLIYFSYDVKMKEKGDIPEGYSVSREKKERFSLILESASTNQTSMYLCASSLSPGFLTDTQYFGPGTRLTVL.

This clonotype turned up a few times. CDR3 nucleotides: TGCAGCGTACACCGGACAGGCGAAGCTTTCTTT. This translates into CSVHRTGEAFF. V is TRBV29-1 and J is TRBJ1-1, with 7 bases lining up with TRBD1. The CDR3 spans 11 residues. Losses at the gene ends were 6 bases for V and 8 bases for J; bases not matched to a gene: 6. The germline V gene has CDR1 SQVTM and CDR2 ANQGSEA.